Listed below are T cell receptor beta chains from one sample, sequenced in a study of blood T cells in healthy people across ages. TCRdb reprocessed the 5' RACE reads with MiXCR, giving one entry per CDR3 protein. Of about 780,000 distinct CDR3 sequences listed, 35% to 50% were seen once; the top ten hold roughly 18%. The sequencing sample was made of blood. The receptors here all came from a man at least 80 years old in good health. CDR3s include the opening cysteine and the closing phenylalanine or tryptophan. The D gene is left open where the match is weak. Rows may omit the clone size; those that give it use once, few, many or a size class.

d_call	v_call	clone_size	j_call	cdr3_nt	cdr3_aa
-	TRBV12-5	-	TRBJ2-7	TGTGCTAGTGGTGTGGAGGGGTACGAGCAGTACTTC	CASGVEGYEQYF
-	TRBV7-3	few	TRBJ2-2	TGTGCCAGCAGCTTAAATGGAGGGTTCGACACCGGGGAGCTGTTTTTT	CASSLNGGFDTGELFF
-	TRBV12-3/TRBV12-4	-	TRBJ1-2	TGTGCCAGCAGTTTAAAGTCAGTGGCAGCGGGCTACACCTTC	CASSLKSVAAGYTF
TRBD2	TRBV6-1	few	TRBJ2-7	TGTGCCAGCAGCCGCATAGATACTAGCGGGAGAGGGTACGAGCAGTACTTC	CASSRIDTSGRGYEQYF
-	TRBV12-3/TRBV12-4	many	TRBJ2-7	TGTGCCAGCAGCACCTCAGGGCTCTCCTACGAGCAGTACTTC	CASSTSGLSYEQYF
-	TRBV10-3	few	TRBJ2-7	TGTGCCATCAGGGACCGTAAGGGCCCTGAGGCCTACGAGCAGTACTTC	CAIRDRKGPEAYEQYF
-	TRBV3-1	-	TRBJ1-1	TGTGCCAGCAGCACCGTCGGGCAGGGTGATACTGAGGCTTTCTTT	CASSTVGQGDTEAFF
-	TRBV20-1	-	TRBJ1-1	TGCAGTGCTAGAGATTCTGGCCCCTCGGAGGAAACTGAAGCTTTCTTT	CSARDSGPSEETEAFF
TRBD1	TRBV4-2	-	TRBJ1-2	TGTGCCAGCAGCCAAGATCGGGTTGGGCAGGGGGCTCATGGCTACACCTTC	CASSQDRVGQGAHGYTF
-	TRBV7-9	few	TRBJ2-2	TGTGCCAGCCCTCTGACCTTAGGCGGGGAGCTGTTTTTT	CASPLTLGGELFF
-	TRBV6-2/TRBV6-3	few	TRBJ2-2	TGTGCCACCAAGTGGAAGAACACCGGGGAGCTGTTTTTT	CATKWKNTGELFF
TRBD1	TRBV14	-	TRBJ2-7	TGTGCCAGCAGCCAAGTTCCACAGGGGTACGAGCAGTACTTC	CASSQVPQGYEQYF
-	TRBV6-2/TRBV6-3	few	TRBJ2-7	TGTGCCAGCAGGCCTACCTTTACGGGAGACTCCTACGAGCAGTACTTC	CASRPTFTGDSYEQYF
-	TRBV6-2/TRBV6-3	few	TRBJ2-1	TGTGCCAGCAGTTATAAGGACCCTGTGTACAATGAGCAGTTCTTC	CASSYKDPVYNEQFF
TRBD2	TRBV27	-	TRBJ2-7	TGTGCCAGCAGTTTTAGCGGGAGGGACTACGAGCAGTACTTC	CASSFSGRDYEQYF
-	TRBV20-1	few	TRBJ2-5	TGCAGTGCTAGCCCGCACCAAGAGACCCAGTACTTC	CSASPHQETQYF
TRBD2	TRBV29-1	-	TRBJ2-1	TGCAGCGTTGGGTTGTCTAGCGGGGGGAATGAGCAGTTCTTC	CSVGLSSGGNEQFF
TRBD2	TRBV9	-	TRBJ2-1	TGTGCCAGCAGCCGGGGACTAGCGGGAGGGCCAAGTGAGCAGTTCTTC	CASSRGLAGGPSEQFF
-	TRBV20-1	-	TRBJ1-5	TGCGGTGCGCGGTCCCTTAGCAATCGGCCCCAGCATTTT	CGARSLSNRPQHF
-	TRBV21-1	few	TRBJ2-7	TGTGCCAGCAGCACCTGGACAGGGTCCACTTACGAGCAGTACTTC	CASSTWTGSTYEQYF
-	TRBV15	many	TRBJ2-7	TGTGCCACCAGCAGAGATAGGGGGAGCTCCTACGAGCAGTACTTC	CATSRDRGSSYEQYF
-	TRBV5-5	-	TRBJ2-7	TGTGCCAGCAGCCTTTCTTATGGGGGCATCTACGAGCAGTACTTC	CASSLSYGGIYEQYF
TRBD2	TRBV7-3	-	TRBJ2-1	TGTGCCAGCAGCTCAGCTAGCGGGAGGGCAAGTGAGCAGTTCTTC	CASSSASGRASEQFF
-	TRBV18	-	TRBJ2-5	TGTGCCAGCTCACCACTGAGTGGAGGAAAGCGTGAGACCCAGTACTTC	CASSPLSGGKRETQYF
-	TRBV12-3/TRBV12-4	-	TRBJ1-3	TGTGCCAGCAGTTTTTTGAGGGGTCCTAACTCTGGAAACACCATATATTTT	CASSFLRGPNSGNTIYF
-	TRBV5-1	many	TRBJ2-5	TGCGCCAGCAGCAGCAAGGTCGGCCAAGAGACCCAGTACTTC	CASSSKVGQETQYF
-	TRBV12-3/TRBV12-4	-	TRBJ2-1	TGTGCCAGCAGTTTCGGTCAGGGCAGGTCCTACAATGAGCAGTTCTTC	CASSFGQGRSYNEQFF
-	TRBV24-1	-	TRBJ2-1	TGTGCCACCAGTGATACAAATGGTTGGGATGAGCAGTTCTTC	CATSDTNGWDEQFF
TRBD2	TRBV9	few	TRBJ2-7	TGTGCCAGCAGCGTAGACACTAGCGGGACCTACGAGCAGTACTTC	CASSVDTSGTYEQYF
-	TRBV5-1	many	TRBJ2-5	TGCGCCAGCAGCCTCAAAGGGGCAGGCCCCCAAGAGACCCAGTACTTC	CASSLKGAGPQETQYF
-	TRBV20-1	-	TRBJ1-1	TGCAGTGCCTTCAGGGTAGTGCACACTGAAGCTTTCTTT	CSAFRVVHTEAFF
-	TRBV20-1	-	TRBJ2-3	TGCAGTGCTAGAGATTGGACCGGGAGAGAGACGCAGTATTTT	CSARDWTGRETQYF
-	TRBV2	-	TRBJ2-7	TGTGCCAGCAACCTACAAAACTACGAGCAGTACTTC	CASNLQNYEQYF
-	TRBV20-1	-	TRBJ2-1	TGCAGTGCGAGTCGTAAGCGGCCCGAGCAGTTCTTC	CSASRKRPEQFF
TRBD2	TRBV20-1	-	TRBJ2-7	TGCAGTGCTAGTGAAATTGGGGGGGTATTGTGGAATGAGCAGTACTTC	CSASEIGGVLWNEQYF
-	TRBV5-1	-	TRBJ2-7	TGCGCCAGCAGCTTGCGAGGGAGAAGCTACGAGCAGTACTTC	CASSLRGRSYEQYF
TRBD1	TRBV25-1	few	TRBJ2-7	TGTGCCAGCAGTGAATATCTGGGACAGGGTTCCGAGCAGTACTTC	CASSEYLGQGSEQYF
TRBD1	TRBV24-1	-	TRBJ2-1	TGTGCCACCAGTGAAACCGGGACAGACCAGCAAGAGACCCAGTTCTTC	CATSETGTDQQETQFF
TRBD1	TRBV20-1	-	TRBJ1-1	TGCAGTGCTAGGTCCGGGACAGGGGGAAGGATGACTTTCTTT	CSARSGTGGRMTFF
TRBD1	TRBV27	few	TRBJ2-3	TGTGCCAGCAGTTTATTGGGACAGGGCTATGGAGATACGCAGTATTTT	CASSLLGQGYGDTQYF
TRBD2	TRBV10-3	few	TRBJ2-7	TGTGCCATCAGGATAGCGGGAGACTTCTACGAGCAGTACTTC	CAIRIAGDFYEQYF
-	TRBV11-2	-	TRBJ1-2	TGTGCCATCAGCTTAGATTTCAGGAACTATGGCTACACCTTC	CAISLDFRNYGYTF
-	TRBV20-1	-	TRBJ2-3	TGCAGTGCTAGAGATCAAACAGACACAGATACGCAGTATTTT	CSARDQTDTDTQYF
-	TRBV6-2/TRBV6-3	many	TRBJ2-1	TGTGCCAGCAGCCGCGCGCATAGGGTTGTCCGGAATGAGCAGTTCTTC	CASSRAHRVVRNEQFF
TRBD1	TRBV7-2	few	TRBJ2-6	TGTGCCAGCAGCCGGTTCTTGACAGGGGGCTCTGGCGGGGCCAACGTCCTGACTTTC	CASSRFLTGGSGGANVLTF
TRBD2	TRBV20-1	few	TRBJ2-7	TGCAGTGCTAGAGATCCAGCGGGAGTGAACTACGAGCAGTACTTC	CSARDPAGVNYEQYF
-	TRBV27	-	TRBJ1-2	TGTGCCAGCATCCTGCCGGGGCCCCGTGGCTACACCTTC	CASILPGPRGYTF
-	TRBV7-2	-	TRBJ2-3	TGTGCCAGCAGCGACTTCGGACTAACAGGCACAGATACGCAGTATTTT	CASSDFGLTGTDTQYF
-	TRBV5-1	few	TRBJ2-5	TGCGCCAGCAGCTTGGTGGGTGGACAGCAGTTCCAAGAGACCCAGTACTTC	CASSLVGGQQFQETQYF
-	TRBV12-3/TRBV12-4	few	TRBJ1-1	TGTGCCAGCAGGCGGGACGGTTTGGCGAACACTGAAGCTTTCTTT	CASRRDGLANTEAFF
TRBD2	TRBV4-2	-	TRBJ2-5	TGTGCCAGCAGCCAAGACGGGACTAGCGATCCGTGGATGGAGACCCAGTACTTC	CASSQDGTSDPWMETQYF
TRBD2	TRBV5-1	-	TRBJ2-7	TGCGCCAGCAGCTTGGTCGGACTAGCCTACGAGCAGTACTTC	CASSLVGLAYEQYF
TRBD1	TRBV20-1	-	TRBJ1-1	TGCAGTGCTCCCCAGACAGGGAGGAGAAACACTGAAGCTTTCTTT	CSAPQTGRRNTEAFF
-	TRBV11-2	few	TRBJ2-7	TGTGCCAGCAGCGTAGTTCGCGAAGGGGAGCAGTACTTC	CASSVVREGEQYF
TRBD1	TRBV7-2	-	TRBJ1-2	TGTGCCAGCAGCAACGGACAGGGTTTCAACTATGGCTACACCTTC	CASSNGQGFNYGYTF
-	TRBV29-1	few	TRBJ2-7	TGCAGCGTTACCAGGGTTCAGGCCTACAATGAGCAGTACTTC	CSVTRVQAYNEQYF
-	TRBV28	once	TRBJ1-6	TGTGCCAGCAGTCCTTTTCTTCAGAGGGATTCACCCCTCCACTTT	CASSPFLQRDSPLHF
TRBD1	TRBV7-8	-	TRBJ2-1	TGTGCCAGCAGCAAGAGGACAGGGAGTAATGAGCAGTTCTTC	CASSKRTGSNEQFF
-	TRBV3-1	few	TRBJ2-1	TGTGCCAGCAGCCAACCAGGGAAAAGCTCCTACAATGAGCAGTTCTTC	CASSQPGKSSYNEQFF